Here is one TCR beta chain with its context. This sample was taken from a study of blood T cell repertoires in COVID-19. The CDR3 has 14 amino acids. V dropped 5 bases and J dropped 5; count of bases not matched to a gene: 6. Germline CDR1 and CDR2: MGHDK and SYGVNS. Profiling relied on immunoSEQ multiplex PCR, and the TCRdb table lists in-frame clones only, not all of them. Found here are 150,000 to 200,000 clones, approximately 80% of them singletons; the top ten hold roughly a tenth. This receptor was taken from a human donor in a cohort sampled during active COVID-19. The chain joins TRBV25-1 to TRBJ2-7; TRBD2 matches at 10 bases. The sequenced sample consisted of peripheral blood. The DNA for the CDR3 is TGTGCCAGCAGTCCGAGCGGGAGGGCCAACGAGCAGTACTTC. Encoded protein: CASSPSGRANEQYF.